This TCR beta chain was recorded in a study of identifying expanded T cells in peripheral blood. Study findings and constraints: Clone count variance between roughly 2-week samples rose with total template count. Differentially abundant clones: around 1.1 between replicates, roughly 16 at roughly 2 weeks, around 20 at four.

Unmatched junction bases numbered 4, after V lost 7 bases and J lost 4 bases. The CDR3 sequence is 15 residues long. The germline V gene encodes CDR1 MNHEY and CDR2 SMNVEV (reference sequence). TCRdb's table, derived via immunoSEQ multiplex PCR, lists solely in-frame clones and lacks some. The sample records around 90,000 clones, about nine tenths being singletons. This clone was seen a handful of times. No antigen is known for it. No infections or other immune events were documented during collection. V gene TRBV27 combines with J gene TRBJ2-2, with 12 bases that match TRBD1. The sample consisted of blood. The origin of this receptor is a person between 18 and 75 years old in good health. The CDR3 nucleotides are TGTGCCAGCACGTGGGGACAGGGGGCCACCGGGGAGCTGTTTTTT. Translated, it gives CASTWGQGATGELFF.